The T cell receptor (beta chain) under discussion was sequenced for a study of early T cells in non-severe SARS-CoV-2 infection. Study details: Sequencing input comprised bulk RNA from unsorted whole blood; chain pairing was not available. General study findings and limits: Private and CD4 specificities were missed by VDJdb matching, which favored anti-spike CD8 responses.

V lost 2 bases and J 8 bases, leaving 7 bases between the germline ends. Germline V gene lookup returns CDR1 SGHTA and CDR2 FQGTGA. The length of the CDR3 is 12 residues. Regarding this clonotype: Its cognate antigen is unknown.

Individual cDNA molecules each received unique molecular identifiers attached to them. MiXCR, run by TCRdb on the 5' RACE reads, gives a single entry per CDR3 protein. Of about 54,000 distinct CDR3 sequences in the sample, roughly 8.2% were seen once. This TCR was recovered from an adult who was a healthcare worker with PCR-confirmed SARS-CoV-2 infection or an uninfected control (not recorded which). This chain links TRBV7-3 with TRBJ2-1, with D possibly being TRBD1 or TRBD2 (6 bases each). This specimen consisted of whole blood, obtained at baseline. Written as DNA, the CDR3 is TGTGCCAGCAGCTTAGGGGGGCATGAGCAGTTCTTC. It translates to CASSLGGHEQFF.